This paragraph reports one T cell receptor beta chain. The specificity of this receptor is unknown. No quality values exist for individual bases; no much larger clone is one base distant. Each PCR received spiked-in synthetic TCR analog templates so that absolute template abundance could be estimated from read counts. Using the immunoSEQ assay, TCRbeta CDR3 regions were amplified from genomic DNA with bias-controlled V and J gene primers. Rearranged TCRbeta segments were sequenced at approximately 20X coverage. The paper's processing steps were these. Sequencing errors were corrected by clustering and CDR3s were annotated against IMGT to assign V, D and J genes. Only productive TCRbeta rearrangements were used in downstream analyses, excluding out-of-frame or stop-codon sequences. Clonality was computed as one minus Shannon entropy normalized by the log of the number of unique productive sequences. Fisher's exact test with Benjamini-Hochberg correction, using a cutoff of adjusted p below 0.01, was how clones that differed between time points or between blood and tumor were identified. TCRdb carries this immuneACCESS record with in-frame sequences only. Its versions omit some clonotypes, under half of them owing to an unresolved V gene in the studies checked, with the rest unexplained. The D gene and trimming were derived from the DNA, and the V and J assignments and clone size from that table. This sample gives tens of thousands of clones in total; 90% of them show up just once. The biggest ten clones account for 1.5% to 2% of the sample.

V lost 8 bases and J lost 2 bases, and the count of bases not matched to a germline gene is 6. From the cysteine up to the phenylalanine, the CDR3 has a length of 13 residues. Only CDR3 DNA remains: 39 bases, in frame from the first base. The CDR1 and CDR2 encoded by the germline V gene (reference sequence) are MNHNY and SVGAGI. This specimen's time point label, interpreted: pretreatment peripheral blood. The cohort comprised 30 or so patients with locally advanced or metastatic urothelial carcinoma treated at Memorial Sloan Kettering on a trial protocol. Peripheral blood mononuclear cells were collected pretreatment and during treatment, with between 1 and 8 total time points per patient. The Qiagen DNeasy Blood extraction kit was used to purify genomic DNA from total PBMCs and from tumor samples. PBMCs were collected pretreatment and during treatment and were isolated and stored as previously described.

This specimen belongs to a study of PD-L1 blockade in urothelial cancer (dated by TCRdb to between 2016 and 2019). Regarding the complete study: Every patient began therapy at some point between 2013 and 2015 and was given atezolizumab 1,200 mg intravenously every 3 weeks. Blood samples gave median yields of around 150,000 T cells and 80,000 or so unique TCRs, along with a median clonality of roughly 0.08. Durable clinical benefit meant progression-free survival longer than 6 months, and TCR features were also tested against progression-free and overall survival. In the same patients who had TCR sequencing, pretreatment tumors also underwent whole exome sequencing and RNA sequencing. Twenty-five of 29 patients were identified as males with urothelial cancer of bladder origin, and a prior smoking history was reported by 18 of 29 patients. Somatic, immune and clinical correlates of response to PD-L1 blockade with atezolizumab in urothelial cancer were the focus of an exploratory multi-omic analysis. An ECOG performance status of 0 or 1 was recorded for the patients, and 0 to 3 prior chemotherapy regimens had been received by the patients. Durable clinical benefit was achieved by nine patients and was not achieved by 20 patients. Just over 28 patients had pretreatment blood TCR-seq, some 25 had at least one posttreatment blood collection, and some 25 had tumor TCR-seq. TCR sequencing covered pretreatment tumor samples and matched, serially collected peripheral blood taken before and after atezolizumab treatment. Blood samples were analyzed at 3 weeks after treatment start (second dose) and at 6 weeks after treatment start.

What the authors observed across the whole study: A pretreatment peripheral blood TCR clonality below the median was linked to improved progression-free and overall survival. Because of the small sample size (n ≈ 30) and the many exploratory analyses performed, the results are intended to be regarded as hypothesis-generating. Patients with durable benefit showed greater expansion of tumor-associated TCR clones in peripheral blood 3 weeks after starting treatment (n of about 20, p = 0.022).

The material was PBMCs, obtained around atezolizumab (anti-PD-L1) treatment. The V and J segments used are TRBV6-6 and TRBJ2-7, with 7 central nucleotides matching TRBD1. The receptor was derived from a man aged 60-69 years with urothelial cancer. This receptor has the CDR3 CASARDSTYEQYF. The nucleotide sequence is TGTGCCAGCGCCAGGGACAGCACCTACGAGCAGTACTTC.